Below, 26 T cell receptor beta chains from the same sample are listed, as sequenced in a study of shared clonotypes between healthy human individuals. Method: immunoSEQ multiplex PCR; TCRdb's copy keeps in-frame clones and lacks some. The data contain about 660,000 clones, about 74% of them seen just once; the ten biggest clones take up around 1.6%. The sample was memory CD4+ T cells sorted from blood. Subset meaning: CD45RA-negative fraction. The receptors derive from a woman in her twenties or thirties in good health.

This clone was observed a single time. The rearrangement links TRBV5-1 to TRBJ1-3; D is uncertain. The ends were cut back, 5 bases at V and 0 bases at J, with 9 bases in the middle. The CDR3 runs 14 residues. In germline, CDR1 is SGHRS, CDR2 YFSETQ. For the CDR3, the DNA is TGCGCCAGCAGTCAAGGGTCCTCTGGAAACACCATATATTTT. Amino acids: CASSQGSSGNTIYF.

This chain links TRBV28 with TRBJ2-1; 7 nucleotides agree with TRBD2. After removal of 2 bases from V and 15 bases from J, the junction contained 7 bases not matched to a gene. This CDR3 has 12 amino acids. The germline CDR1 and CDR2 sequences are MDHEN and SYDVKM. The CDR3 DNA reads as TGTGCCAGCAGTTTAGGTGGCGGGAGCGGGTTCTTC. It codes for CASSLGGGSGFF.

The chain carries TRBV6-6 and TRBJ2-7, with a weak D call TRBD1 (7 bases). Deletions cut 7 bases from V and 7 bases from J, with 26 bases between. The CDR3 runs to 16 residues. In germline, CDR1 is MNHNY, CDR2 SVGAGI (reference sequence). Here the CDR3 DNA reads TGTGCCAGCACCGAAACCGGGGGAGACAGGGCCCGGGAGCAGTACTTC. This sequence encodes CASTETGGDRAREQYF.

This clone was observed a single time. The rearrangement uses TRBV7-6 and TRBJ2-1, with D tentatively TRBD1 (5 bases). The germline V gene encodes CDR1 SGHVS and CDR2 FNYEAQ. V was trimmed by 0 bases and J by 9 bases, leaving 9 bases between them. The CDR3 spans 13 residues. The CDR3 reads CASSLAQGSEQFF. DNA of the CDR3: TGTGCCAGCAGCTTAGCGCAGGGTAGTGAGCAGTTCTTC.

The chain carries TRBV2 and TRBJ2-7; D unclear. Between the trimmed V and J ends, which lost 0 bases and 1 base, there was a span of 10 bases. This CDR3 is built from 15 residues. The V gene's germline CDR1 is SNHLY and CDR2 FYNNEI. The CDR3, as DNA: TGTGCCAGCAGTGAAGCGGGGAAAAGATCCTACGAGCAGTACTTC. As protein: CASSEAGKRSYEQYF. Filled out from reference TRBV2 and TRBJ2-7, the complete variable domain reads EPEVTQTPSHQVTQMGQEVILRCVPISNHLYFYWYRQILGQKVEFLVSFYNNEISEKSEIFDDQFSVERPDGSNFTLKIRSTKLEDSAMYFCASSEAGKRSYEQYFGPGTRLTVT.

The V gene is TRBV7-9, the J gene TRBJ1-4, with a tentative D call TRBD1 (6 bases). Germline lookup yields CDR1 SEHNR and CDR2 FQNEAQ (reference sequence). V lost 3 bases, J lost 2 bases, and 13 bases lay in between. The CDR3 runs 16 residues. This CDR3 is CASSFGQGSTNEKLFF. The CDR3 DNA is TGTGCCAGCAGCTTCGGTCAGGGGAGCACTAATGAAAAACTGTTTTTT.

This clone has a count of ten or more. The V gene is TRBV7-6, the J gene TRBJ2-3; 9 nucleotides line up with TRBD2. Trimming took 5 bases from V and 7 from J; bases not matched to a gene: 4. CDR1 is SGHVS and CDR2 is FNYEAQ in the germline V gene. The CDR3 runs 13 residues. This chain's CDR3 is CASSAGTSNTQYF. In nucleotides, the CDR3 is TGTGCCAGCAGCGCCGGGACTAGCAATACGCAGTATTTT.

The V and J genes are TRBV5-6 and TRBJ2-5; a possible D gene is TRBD1 (6 bases). Germline V gene sequence: CDR1 SGHDT, CDR2 YYEEEE. V was pared by 1 base and J by 4 bases, with 11 bases between. The CDR3 sequence is 14 residues long. The CDR3 bases are TGTGCCAGCAGCTTGCAGGGACATTCAGAGACCCAGTACTTC. Translation: CASSLQGHSETQYF. Looking up the rest from reference TRBV5-6 and TRBJ2-5 gives the full variable domain: DAGVTQSPTHLIKTRGQQVTLRCSPKSGHDTVSWYQQALGQGPQFIFQYYEEEERQRGNFPDRFSGHQFPNYSSELNVNALLLGDSALYLCASSLQGHSETQYFGPGTRLLVL.

This chain uses TRBV11-2 with TRBJ1-4, with 7 bases lining up with TRBD1. The CDR3 totals 15 residues. CDR1 SGHAT and CDR2 FQNNGV come from the germline V gene. V dropped 4 bases and J dropped 6; count of bases not matched to a gene: 8. The CDR3 nucleotides are TGTGCCAGCAGCTCGCAGCGGGACAGTTATGAAAAACTGTTTTTT. Amino acids: CASSSQRDSYEKLFF.

The rearrangement joins TRBV2 to TRBJ2-2, with unresolved D. V was shortened by 4 bases and J by 1 base, with 7 bases between the two germline ends. The CDR3 is 14 residues long. Germline V gives CDR1 SNHLY, CDR2 FYNNEI. This CDR3 reads CASSVQRNTGELFF. The CDR3 DNA is TGTGCCAGCAGTGTACAGCGGAACACCGGGGAGCTGTTTTTT.

The V call is TRBV29-1, the J call TRBJ2-7, with D possibly matching TRBD1 (6 bases). Germline V lookup: CDR1 SQVTM, CDR2 ANQGSEA. The CDR3 consists of 14 residues. V lost 4 bases and J 6 bases, leaving 19 bases between the germline ends. The CDR3 reads CSVGLGQQVVEQYF. CDR3 nucleotides: TGCAGCGTTGGGCTTGGACAGCAGGTCGTCGAGCAGTACTTC.

Here the CDR3 reads CASSGPGLYGANVLTF. The CDR3 DNA is TGTGCCAGCTCGGGCCCAGGTCTCTATGGGGCCAACGTCCTGACTTTC. The rearrangement links TRBV21-1 to TRBJ2-6. TRBV21-1 is an annotated pseudogene. This CDR3 has 16 amino acids.

The V gene is TRBV6-1, the J gene TRBJ2-1; D is perhaps TRBD1 or TRBD2 (5 bases each). This CDR3 is built from 13 residues. V lost 8 bases, J lost 1 base, and 9 bases lay in between. Germline V gene data show CDR1 as MNHNS and CDR2 as SASEGT. The chain's CDR3 is CASWDGSYNEQFF. The CDR3 DNA sequence: TGTGCCAGCTGGGACGGGTCCTACAATGAGCAGTTCTTC.

The chain couples TRBV11-2 to TRBJ2-1; TRBD2 aligns across 7 bases. Germline lookup yields CDR1 SGHAT and CDR2 FQNNGV. V lost 2 bases and J lost 6; bases outside the gene matches: 4. This CDR3 region has 14 residues. The DNA for the CDR3 is TGTGCCAGCAGCTTATGGCGGGAGTCCAATGAGCAGTTCTTC. Translation: CASSLWRESNEQFF.

CDR3 sequence reads: CASSLRGQVQYF. DNA of the CDR3: TGCGCCAGCAGCTTGAGGGGACAGGTGCAGTACTTC. This chain uses TRBV5-1 with TRBJ2-7; 8 bases match TRBD1. The trim removed 1 base at V and 9 bases at J, leaving 3 bases unmatched. The CDR3 is made up of 12 amino acids. The V gene's germline CDR1 is SGHRS and CDR2 YFSETQ.

This chain connects TRBV7-8 to TRBJ2-3; D gene uncertain. Trimming stripped 2 bases from V and 0 bases from J, with 6 bases between. Germline V lookup: CDR1 SGHVS, CDR2 FQNEAQ. This CDR3 is built from 14 residues. The DNA of the CDR3 is TGTGCCAGCAGCTTACAGCCTAGCACAGATACGCAGTATTTT. This sequence encodes CASSLQPSTDTQYF.

CDR3 amino acids: CASSSSRTDTQYF. The CDR3, as DNA: TGCGCCAGCAGCAGCAGCCGCACAGATACGCAGTATTTT. This chain connects TRBV5-1 to TRBJ2-3; no reliable D call. The length of the CDR3 is 13 residues. V lost 4 bases and J 1 base, leaving 7 bases between the germline ends. Germline loops: CDR1 SGHRS, CDR2 YFSETQ.

This clone occurred a few times. The CDR3 sequence: CASSLWTGPGYTF. The CDR3 region has the DNA TGTGCCAGCAGTTTATGGACAGGACCTGGCTACACCTTC. J is TRBJ1-2 and V is TRBV28; TRBD1 might be the D (6 bases). This CDR3 region has 13 residues. Trimming left V 0 bases short and J 7 bases short, with 9 bases between. Germline loops: CDR1 MDHEN, CDR2 SYDVKM.

V usage is TRBV5-4 and J usage is TRBJ2-6; a possible D gene is TRBD1 (5 bases). With 4 bases removed from V and 6 bases from J, the gap between germline ends came to 20 bases. The length of the CDR3 is 17 residues. The V gene's germline CDR1 is SGHNT and CDR2 YYREEE (reference sequence). CDR3 DNA: TGTGCCAGCAGCACCAGGGCATCATTCTCCGAGGCCAACGTCCTGACTTTC. Translation: CASSTRASFSEANVLTF.

In its sample, this clone was seen a few times. V is TRBV6-6 and J is TRBJ1-5, with D uncertain. Germline V gene sequence: CDR1 MNHNY, CDR2 SVGAGI (reference sequence). The CDR3 consists of 15 residues. V was clipped by 7 bases and J by 0 bases, with 13 bases between them. The CDR3 region is CASKMDGYSNQPQHF. CDR3 coding DNA: TGTGCCAGCAAAATGGACGGTTATAGCAATCAGCCCCAGCATTTT.

The sample holds many counts of this clone. J is TRBJ2-2 and V is TRBV7-9; no reliable D call. V lost 5 bases, J lost 1 base, and 8 bases lay in between. This CDR3 spans 14 amino acids. Per the germline V gene, CDR1 is SEHNR and CDR2 is FQNEAQ (reference sequence). CDR3 sequence reads: CASSQKRNTGELFF. CDR3 coding DNA: TGTGCCAGCAGCCAGAAGAGGAACACCGGGGAGCTGTTTTTT.

The chain recombines TRBV28 with TRBJ2-7; weak D call: TRBD2 (5 bases). This CDR3 contains 12 residues. CDR1 and CDR2 from the germline V gene are MDHEN and SYDVKM. V lost 6 bases to trimming and J lost 3 bases, with 9 bases between them. The CDR3 DNA is TGTGCCAGCAGGAACGGGATCTACGAGCAGTACTTC. This gives the protein CASRNGIYEQYF.

This clone has more than one count but fewer than ten. The V and J genes are TRBV5-5 and TRBJ1-2, with D hard to call. The length of the CDR3 is 14 residues. Trimming pared 0 bases from V and 6 bases from J, leaving 12 bases between. CDR1 and CDR2 from the germline V gene are SGHKS and YYEKEE (reference sequence). The CDR3 here is CASSLEWGGHGYTF. The DNA for the CDR3 is TGTGCCAGCAGCTTGGAGTGGGGAGGCCATGGCTACACCTTC.

This clone was seen ten or more times. The chain has TRBV19 and TRBJ1-2, with 9 bases matching TRBD1. The CDR3 is made up of 17 amino acids. In germline, CDR1 is LNHDA, CDR2 SQIVND (reference sequence). Trimming took 3 bases from V and 7 from J; bases not matched to a gene: 15. CDR3 residues: CASSIERGKGQGLGYTF. The CDR3 coding sequence is TGTGCCAGTAGTATCGAGCGTGGGAAGGGACAGGGTCTTGGCTACACCTTC.

This chain uses TRBV5-4 with TRBJ1-2; TRBD1 aligns across 8 bases. The length of the CDR3 is 13 residues. The germline gives CDR1 SGHNT, CDR2 YYREEE (reference sequence). Trimming cost V 4 bases and J 7 bases; bases outside gene matches: 6. CDR3 protein: CASSLADRAGYTF. CDR3 sequence (DNA): TGTGCCAGCAGCCTGGCGGACAGGGCTGGCTACACCTTC.

This clone was observed a single time. V is TRBV5-1 and J is TRBJ1-1; no definite D call. Germline CDR1 reads SGHRS; CDR2 reads YFSETQ. Trimming removed 3 bases from V and 2 bases from J, with 17 bases in between. CDR3 length: 16 amino acids. In DNA form, the CDR3 reads TGCGCCAGCAGCTCCCCTCCAGGCCCCGGTAACACTGAAGCTTTCTTT. This translates into CASSSPPGPGNTEAFF.